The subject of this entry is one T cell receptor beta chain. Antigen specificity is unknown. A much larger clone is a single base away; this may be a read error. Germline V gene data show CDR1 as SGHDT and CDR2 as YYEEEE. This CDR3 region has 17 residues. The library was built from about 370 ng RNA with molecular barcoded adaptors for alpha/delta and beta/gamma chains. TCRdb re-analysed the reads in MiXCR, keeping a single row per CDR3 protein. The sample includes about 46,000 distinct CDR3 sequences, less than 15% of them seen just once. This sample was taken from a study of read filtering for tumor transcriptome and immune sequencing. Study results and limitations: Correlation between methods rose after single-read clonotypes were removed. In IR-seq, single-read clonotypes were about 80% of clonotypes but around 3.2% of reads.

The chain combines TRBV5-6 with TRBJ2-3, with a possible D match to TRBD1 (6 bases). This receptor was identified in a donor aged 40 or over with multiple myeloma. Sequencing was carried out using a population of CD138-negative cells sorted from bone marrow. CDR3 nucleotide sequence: TGTGCCAGCAGCTTCCGACAGGTCCAGAGTTTCACATATACGCAGTATTTT. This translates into CASSFRQVQSFTYTQYF.